This entry features one T cell receptor (beta chain) sequence. The antigen remains undetermined. UMI labels and 5' RACE were used to prepare the TRB cDNA libraries. From its re-call of the 5' RACE reads, TCRdb lists each CDR3 protein once, without DNA. The table counts approximately 96,000 distinct CDR3 sequences; roughly 0.99% lies in the top ten. The data were obtained in a study of CXCR3-negative and CXCR3-positive naive CD8 T cells. Study-wide results and caveats: A higher hydrophobicity marked the TRB CDR3s of CXCR3-positive naive cells versus CXCR3-negative naive cells.

This CDR3 is built from 15 residues. Germline V gene data show CDR1 as SGDLS and CDR2 as YYNGEE. The source is a human donor in good health. Some clones in this sample may be carry-over from other donors' samples. Material: naive CXCR3+ CD8+ T cells from blood. The subset here: CD45RO-CCR7+CD27+CD95- naive CD8+ T cells expressing CXCR3 (TNR3+). The chain links TRBV9 to TRBJ2-4; checking the TCRdb D call of TRBD2 is not possible without DNA. CDR3 protein: CASSAESGGAHIQYF.